This TCR beta chain was captured in a study of T cell repertoires in cytomegalovirus infection (dated by TCRdb to about 2019). Regarding the research as a whole: Alongside well-studied HLA-B-restricted epitopes, the peptide stimulations were aimed at recently identified HLA-C-restricted CMV epitopes, whose presentation resists viral immunomodulation. Donor HLA type was relevant to the analysis, because carriage of CMV infection together with the matching HLA type was indicated by public TCR beta signatures.

Clipping removes 2 bases from V and 3 bases from J, with 8 as the unmatched junction base count. CDR1 and CDR2 are drawn from the germline V gene: MGHDK, SYGVNS. The CDR3 measures 16 amino acids from cysteine to phenylalanine. The retained sequence is limited to the CDR3, 48 bases, with the frame set at the first base. The treatment or condition label here, explained by the study, means: in vitro stimulation with specific CMV peptide epitopes to enrich CMV-specific T cells. Study-level results and caveats: In the ex vivo response, HLA-C-restricted CMV-specific TCR beta clonotypes were dominant, and in two of eight donors the single most frequent clonotype came from this HLA-C-restricted group. Cumulative frequency of public TCR beta family members discriminated carriers of CMV infection plus the relevant HLA type in this cohort and an independent roughly 330-donor cohort.

On this clonotype itself: Its antigen is not yet known. One base away there is no much larger clone; base qualities are not given.

The instrument was an Illumina HiSeq 1500. TCRdb trimmed the raw reads at Q25, called clones with MiXCR and kept productive beta chains. Rows merge per CDR3 protein into single entries with the most common DNA and genes. The sample profile shows 570,000 or so distinct CDR3 sequences; almost 40% of them were found once. Around 48% of the sample is in the top ten clones. The source is a human donor in good health (CMV status not recorded). Some clones in this sample may be carry-over from other donors' samples. The input for sequencing was cultured PBMCs, taken from culture after CMV antigen stimulation. Recombination joined TRBV25-1 with TRBJ2-7, with 9 central nucleotides matching TRBD1. At the DNA level, the sequence is TGTGCCAGCAGTGAAGTGGGACAGGGACGGGGCTACGAGCAGTACTTC. It is translated as CASSEVGQGRGYEQYF.